Here is one T cell receptor beta chain with its context. Its antigen remains undetermined. Nothing much larger sits one base from this clone, and base qualities are not available. The data belong to a study of CD8 T cells in Susac syndrome (dated by TCRdb to the late 2010s). Study-level background: Among the sequenced Susac syndrome patients, more than 5 had clinically active disease and under ten were in clinical remission. Susac syndrome patients were therapy-naive, on corticosteroids (some also receiving IVIg), or on IVIg alone at blood withdrawal. Whether CD8+ T cell activation and differentiation in Susac syndrome was antigen driven was tested using repertoire sequencing. Findings and caveats that apply to the study as a whole: The number of individuals in the TCR sequencing and HLA analysis was recognized as being relatively small. In patients with Susac syndrome, the CD4+ T cell repertoire showed no detectable clonal expansion.

Based on the germline V gene (reference sequence), the CDR1 and CDR2 sequences are SSHAT and FNYEAQ. V loses 5 bases, J loses 9 bases, and the germline ends lie 17 bases apart. The CDR3 sequence holds 14 residues, the cysteine and phenylalanine included. The retained sequence is limited to the CDR3, 42 bases, with the frame set at the first base. RNA was extracted with the RNeasy kit and roughly 0.45 to 1 ug was reverse transcribed using random hexamers. The immunoSEQ multiplex PCR assay, which covers 54 Vbeta and 13 Jbeta segments, was used to amplify TCR beta CDR3 regions. PCR amplification bias was corrected by using a synthetic template baseline for primer optimization and computational correction. In the source study's methods: Reads were annotated to V, D and J genes per IMGT and analyzed with immunoSEQ Analyzer, keeping only productive sequences. To calculate clonality, Shannon entropy was normalized by log2 of the number of productive unique sequences and then subtracted from one. For each patient and control, public and private clones were evaluated among the 100 most prevalent clones. Clones were defined as Susac-specific if absent from the healthy and MS cohorts, from more than 900 published viral clones and from other ImmuneACCESS disease sequences. The public reads were quality trimmed at Q25 with fastp and then assembled into clones with MiXCR by TCRdb, keeping productive beta chains. Records with the same CDR3 protein are collapsed into one entry carrying the most frequent genes and DNA. The V and J calls reflect TCRdb's pipeline rather than the authors' work. The table for this sample lists over 150,000 distinct CDR3 sequences; roughly 94% of them were counted only once. 0.095% to 0.1% of the sample is taken by the ten largest.

High-throughput TCR beta sequencing profiled peripheral blood CD8+ and CD4+ T cells from healthy donors, Susac syndrome patients and multiple sclerosis patients. The Susac syndrome patients fulfilled recently defined diagnostic criteria for definite or probable disease. CD8+ TEMRA cells were enriched by FACS, while bulk CD8+ and CD4+ T cells were purified by magnetic negative isolation. Blood was collected in EDTA tubes and processed within 24 hours, with PBMCs isolated through density gradient centrifugation. PBMCs intended for TCR sequencing were frozen in liquid nitrogen and were later thawed in a 37 degrees C water bath. The sorted or isolated CD4+, CD8+ and CD8+ TEMRA cells had a purity of 90% or higher.

The receptor's source is a human donor with Susac syndrome. The rearranged segments are TRBV7-7 and TRBJ2-1, with TRBD2 as a weak D call on 6 bases. What was sequenced was CD4+ T cells from PBMCs. The encoded CDR3 is CASSQDLHGGEQFF. The nucleotide sequence is TGTGCCAGCAGCCAGGACCTACACGGGGGTGAGCAGTTCTTC.